This T cell receptor (beta chain) was identified in a study of shared clonotypes between healthy human individuals. Study-level information: Used for every donor were three CD4 naive, three CD4 memory, two CD8 naive and one CD8 memory plate.

Germline CDR1 reads MGHDK; CDR2 reads SYGVNS. This CDR3 has 16 amino acids. V was cut by 5 bases and J by 4 bases, with 20 bases left in between. The protocol was immunoSEQ multiplex PCR, while the TCRdb copy is restricted to in-frame clones and leaves out a portion. The data contain 2.3 million or so clones, approximately 93% of them singletons. This clone was picked up a small number of times. Sequenced input: naive CD4+ T cells from PBMCs. Subset indicated: CD45RA+ positively selected. The receptor was isolated from a man aged 18 to 29 in good health. Some clones in this sample may be carry-over from other donors' samples. The V and J genes are TRBV25-1 and TRBJ1-1; no clear D. CDR3 nucleotide sequence: TGTGCCAGCAGTCCTGGGAAAGCAAAAGGTAGCACTGAAGCTTTCTTT. Translated, it gives CASSPGKAKGSTEAFF.